Described below is a single T cell receptor beta chain sequence and its context. What it binds is not known. This entry comes from a study of identifying expanded T cells in peripheral blood. CDR1 is LGHNA, CDR2 YSLEER, per germline. J lost 5 bases, V lost 0 bases, and 4 bases had no gene match. The CDR3 is 15 amino acids. TCRdb keeps only in-frame clones here, not all; method: immunoSEQ multiplex PCR. The profile covers some 78,000 clones, with 80% to 90% appearing a single time and 15% to 20% taken by the ten largest. Whole-study results and caveats: Over approximately two and four weeks, about 17 and 20 clones changed, versus around 1.3 between replicates.

The sequenced sample consisted of blood. The rearrangement links TRBV4-3 to TRBJ2-3; the match to TRBD2 covers 8 bases. The receptor comes from a person aged 18 to 75 in good health. CDR3 residues: CASSQDGTRLDTQYF. For the CDR3, the DNA is TGCGCCAGCAGCCAAGACGGGACTAGACTAGATACGCAGTATTTT.